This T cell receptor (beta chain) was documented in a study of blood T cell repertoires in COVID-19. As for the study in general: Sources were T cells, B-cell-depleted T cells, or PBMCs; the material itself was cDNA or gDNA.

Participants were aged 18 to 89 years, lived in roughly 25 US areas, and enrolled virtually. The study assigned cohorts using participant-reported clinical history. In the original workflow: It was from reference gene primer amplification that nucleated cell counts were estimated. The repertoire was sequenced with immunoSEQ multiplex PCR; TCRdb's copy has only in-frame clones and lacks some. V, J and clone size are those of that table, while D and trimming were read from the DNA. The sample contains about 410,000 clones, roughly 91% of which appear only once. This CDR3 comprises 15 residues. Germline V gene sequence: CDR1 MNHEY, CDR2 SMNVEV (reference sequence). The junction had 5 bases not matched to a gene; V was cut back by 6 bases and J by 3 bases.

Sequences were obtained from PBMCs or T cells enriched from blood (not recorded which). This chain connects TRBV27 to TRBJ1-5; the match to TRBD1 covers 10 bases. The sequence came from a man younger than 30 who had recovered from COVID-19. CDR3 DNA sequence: TGTGCCAGCAGGAAGACAGGGGGCTTCAATCAGCCCCAGCATTTT. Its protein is CASRKTGGFNQPQHF.